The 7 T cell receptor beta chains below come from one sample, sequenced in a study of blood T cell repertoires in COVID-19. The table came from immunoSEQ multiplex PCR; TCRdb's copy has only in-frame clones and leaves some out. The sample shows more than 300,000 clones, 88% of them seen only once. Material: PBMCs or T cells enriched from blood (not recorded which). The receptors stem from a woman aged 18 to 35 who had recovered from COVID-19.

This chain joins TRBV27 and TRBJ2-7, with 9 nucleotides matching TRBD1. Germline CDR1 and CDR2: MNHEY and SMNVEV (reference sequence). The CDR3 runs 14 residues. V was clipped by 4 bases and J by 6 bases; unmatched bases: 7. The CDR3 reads CASSSGTGFVEQYF. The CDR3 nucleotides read TGTGCCAGCAGTTCGGGGACAGGGTTCGTCGAGCAGTACTTC.

CDR3 in amino acids: CASGTGSTNEKLFF. The CDR3 coding sequence is TGCGCCAGCGGCACAGGGTCAACTAATGAAAAACTGTTTTTT. The chain is built from TRBV5-1 and TRBJ1-4; maybe TRBD1 (6 bases). In germline, CDR1 is SGHRS, CDR2 YFSETQ. The CDR3 contains 14 residues. Trimming pared 7 bases from V and 0 bases from J, leaving 10 bases between. The full variable domain, with the rest looked up from reference TRBV5-1 and TRBJ1-4, is KAGVTQTPRYLIKTRGQQVTLSCSPISGHRSVSWYQQTPGQGLQFLFEYFSETQRNKGNFPGRFSGRQFSNSRSEMNVSTLELGDSALYLCASGTGSTNEKLFFGSGTQLSVL.

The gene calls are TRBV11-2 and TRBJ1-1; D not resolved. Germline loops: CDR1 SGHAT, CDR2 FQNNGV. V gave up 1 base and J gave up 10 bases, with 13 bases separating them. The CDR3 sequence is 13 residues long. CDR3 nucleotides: TGTGCCAGCAGCTTAGGCACCACTGGCGGAGCTTTCTTT. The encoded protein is CASSLGTTGGAFF. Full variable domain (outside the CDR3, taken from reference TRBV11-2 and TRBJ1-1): EAGVAQSPRYKIIEKRQSVAFWCNPISGHATLYWYQQILGQGPKLLIQFQNNGVVDDSQLPKDRFSAERLKGVDSTLKIQPAKLEDSAVYLCASSLGTTGGAFFGQGTRLTVV.

The CDR3 nucleotides are TGTGCCAGCCTTCCCCGCCGGGGGGTACCCTCCTACAATGAGCAGTTCTTC. Its protein is CASLPRRGVPSYNEQFF. V and J are TRBV27 and TRBJ2-1; 7 bases match TRBD2. This CDR3 is 17 amino acids long. Germline V gene data show CDR1 as MNHEY and CDR2 as SMNVEV (reference sequence). V shed 8 bases and J 0 bases; nucleotides not matched to a gene: 13.

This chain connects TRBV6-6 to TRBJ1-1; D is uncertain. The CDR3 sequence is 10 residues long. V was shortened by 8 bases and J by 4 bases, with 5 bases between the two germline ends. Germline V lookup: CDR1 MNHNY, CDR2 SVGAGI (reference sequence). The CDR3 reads CASWSTEAFF. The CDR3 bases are TGTGCCAGCTGGAGCACTGAAGCTTTCTTT.

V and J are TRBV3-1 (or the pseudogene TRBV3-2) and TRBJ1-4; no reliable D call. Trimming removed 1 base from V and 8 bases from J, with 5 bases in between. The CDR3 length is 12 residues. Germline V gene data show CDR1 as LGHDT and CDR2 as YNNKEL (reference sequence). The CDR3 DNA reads TGTGCCAGCAGCCAAGTACGGGAAAAACTGTTTTTT. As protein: CASSQVREKLFF.

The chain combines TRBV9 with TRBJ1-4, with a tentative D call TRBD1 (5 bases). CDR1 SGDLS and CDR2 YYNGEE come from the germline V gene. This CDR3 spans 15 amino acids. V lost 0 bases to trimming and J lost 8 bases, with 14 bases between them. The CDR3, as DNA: TGTGCCAGCAGCGTAGAAGGGGCCTGGGGAGAAAAACTGTTTTTT. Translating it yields CASSVEGAWGEKLFF.